This T cell receptor (beta chain) was captured by sequencing in a study of T cells after somatic rescue of genetic block (dated by TCRdb to the early 2020s). With respect to the entire study: What the study looked at was long-term robustness, specifically in a T-cell system that came about through somatic rescue of a genetic block in T-cell development.

This clone occurred once. The antigen this receptor binds is unknown. No per-base quality is available; no much larger clone lies one base away. The library relied on the immunoSEQ multiplex PCR assay. The immuneACCESS repertoire file appears here via TCRdb, limited to in-frame rearrangements. These files lack a portion of the clones; in checked studies, under half of the deficit traces to unresolved V genes, and the cause of the others is not known. This sample has 50,000 to 60,000 clones in its table, and around 96% of those were observed once. Of the sample, around 0.078% is held by the ten largest clones. There are 15 amino acids in the CDR3, from cysteine to phenylalanine inclusive. Of the read, only the CDR3 DNA is kept; its 45 bases are in frame from base 1. Trimming removed 5 bases from V and 4 bases from J, leaving 15 bases between the germline ends. The germline V gene (reference sequence) gives CDR1 as MNHEY and CDR2 as SMNVEV.

The material sequenced was peripheral blood mononuclear cells (PBMCs). The rearrangement combines TRBV27 with TRBJ2-1, with the D gene not confidently named. The sequence derives from a child under two years old. Here the CDR3 is given as CASSLKAPGYNEQFF. The DNA reads TGTGCCAGCAGTCTGAAGGCTCCCGGGTACAATGAGCAGTTCTTC.